This is a list of T cell receptor beta chains from one sample in a study of cytomegalovirus exposure and HLA in healthy donors. Method: immunoSEQ multiplex PCR; TCRdb's copy keeps in-frame clones and lacks some. The sample consists of 250,000 to 350,000 clones, more than 80% of them appearing once. The sample taken for sequencing was PBMCs. Receptors were obtained from a middle-aged man in good health and CMV-seropositive. Each CDR3 is given with its conserved first and last residue. A D gene is named only where the DNA matches it firmly. The size field is filled for only some rows; it gives once, few, many or a size class.

V gene: TRBV2; D gene: -; J gene: TRBJ2-7; clone size: -; CDR3 protein: CASSLSGRGGEQYF; CDR3 DNA: TGTGCCAGCAGCCTCTCGGGGAGGGGGGGTGAGCAGTACTTC
V gene: TRBV6-5; D gene: -; J gene: TRBJ1-2; clone size: few; CDR3 protein: CASSYVPGANYGYTF; CDR3 DNA: TGTGCCAGCAGTTACGTGCCCGGGGCTAACTATGGCTACACCTTC
V gene: TRBV19; D gene: -; J gene: TRBJ2-1; clone size: -; CDR3 protein: CASTLGAFGEQFF; CDR3 DNA: TGTGCCAGTACCCTAGGGGCGTTCGGTGAGCAGTTCTTC
V gene: TRBV5-1; D gene: -; J gene: TRBJ2-1; clone size: few; CDR3 protein: CASSLLGYNEQFF; CDR3 DNA: TGCGCCAGCAGCTTGCTCGGGTACAATGAGCAGTTCTTC
V gene: TRBV5-1; D gene: TRBD2; J gene: TRBJ2-5; clone size: -; CDR3 protein: CASSGTSGWQETQYF; CDR3 DNA: TGCGCCAGCAGCGGGACTAGCGGGTGGCAAGAGACCCAGTACTTC
V gene: TRBV19; D gene: TRBD2; J gene: TRBJ2-3; clone size: -; CDR3 protein: CASSDRLAGGSTDTQYF; CDR3 DNA: TGTGCCAGTAGTGATCGACTAGCGGGAGGGTCCACAGATACGCAGTATTTT
V gene: TRBV2; D gene: TRBD2; J gene: TRBJ2-1; clone size: -; CDR3 protein: CASSPLKAGGSNEQFF; CDR3 DNA: TGTGCCAGCAGTCCCCTAAAAGCGGGAGGGTCGAATGAGCAGTTCTTC
V gene: TRBV7-2; D gene: -; J gene: TRBJ2-7; clone size: -; CDR3 protein: CASSFAREYEQYF; CDR3 DNA: TGTGCCAGCAGCTTCGCCAGGGAATACGAGCAGTACTTC
V gene: TRBV2; D gene: -; J gene: TRBJ1-5; clone size: -; CDR3 protein: CASSEGLPSNQPQHF; CDR3 DNA: TGTGCCAGCAGTGAAGGACTCCCTAGCAATCAGCCCCAGCATTTT
V gene: TRBV6-5; D gene: -; J gene: TRBJ1-1; clone size: few; CDR3 protein: CATQLGVSLGTEAFF; CDR3 DNA: TGTGCCACCCAGCTCGGGGTTTCACTAGGTACTGAAGCTTTCTTT
V gene: TRBV11-2; D gene: TRBD1; J gene: TRBJ2-5; clone size: -; CDR3 protein: CASSAGTGEETQYF; CDR3 DNA: TGTGCCAGCAGCGCCGGGACAGGGGAAGAGACCCAGTACTTC
V gene: TRBV11-2; D gene: TRBD2; J gene: TRBJ2-5; clone size: -; CDR3 protein: CASSLTPLAGVETQYF; CDR3 DNA: TGTGCCAGCAGCTTAACCCCGCTAGCGGGAGTAGAGACCCAGTACTTC
V gene: TRBV20-1; D gene: -; J gene: TRBJ2-1; clone size: -; CDR3 protein: CSARSVIEQFF; CDR3 DNA: TGCAGTGCTAGGTCTGTTATTGAGCAGTTCTTC
V gene: TRBV25-1; D gene: TRBD2; J gene: TRBJ2-7; clone size: once; CDR3 protein: CASSKISAGVDEQYF; CDR3 DNA: TGTGCCAGCAGTAAGATCTCTGCGGGAGTCGACGAGCAGTACTTC
V gene: TRBV7-9; D gene: -; J gene: TRBJ2-7; clone size: -; CDR3 protein: CAIGGGGYEQYF; CDR3 DNA: TGTGCGATCGGGGGAGGCGGGTACGAGCAGTACTTC
V gene: TRBV27; D gene: -; J gene: TRBJ2-7; clone size: -; CDR3 protein: CASKTREMGRNEQYF; CDR3 DNA: TGTGCCAGCAAAACCCGGGAGATGGGGCGAAACGAGCAGTACTTC
V gene: TRBV4-2; D gene: TRBD2; J gene: TRBJ2-7; clone size: -; CDR3 protein: CASSPSEREVQEQYF; CDR3 DNA: TGTGCCAGCAGCCCCTCCGAGCGGGAGGTGCAAGAGCAGTACTTC
V gene: TRBV28; D gene: TRBD2; J gene: TRBJ2-7; clone size: -; CDR3 protein: CASSLAGADTYEQYF; CDR3 DNA: TGTGCCAGCAGTTTAGCGGGAGCGGACACCTACGAGCAGTACTTC
V gene: TRBV19; D gene: -; J gene: TRBJ2-7; clone size: once; CDR3 protein: CASSIGGSVAYEQYF; CDR3 DNA: TGTGCCAGTAGTATAGGTGGGAGCGTGGCCTACGAGCAGTACTTC
V gene: TRBV6-5; D gene: -; J gene: TRBJ2-5; clone size: -; CDR3 protein: CASSYSRGGGGEQYF; CDR3 DNA: TGTGCCAGCAGTTACTCGAGGGGGGGAGGGGGGGAGCAGTACTTC
V gene: TRBV5-1; D gene: -; J gene: TRBJ2-2; clone size: -; CDR3 protein: CASSFDRTVGELFF; CDR3 DNA: TGCGCCAGCAGCTTTGACAGGACGGTCGGGGAGCTGTTTTTT
V gene: TRBV2; D gene: TRBD2; J gene: TRBJ2-1; clone size: few; CDR3 protein: CASSVGIGLAGMKAQFF; CDR3 DNA: TGTGCCAGCAGTGTGGGAATAGGGCTAGCGGGCATGAAAGCACAGTTCTTC
V gene: TRBV28; D gene: -; J gene: TRBJ2-5; clone size: -; CDR3 protein: CASSFRGEGQETQYF; CDR3 DNA: TGTGCCAGCAGTTTTAGGGGGGAGGGCCAAGAGACCCAGTACTTC
V gene: TRBV2; D gene: TRBD1; J gene: TRBJ2-7; clone size: -; CDR3 protein: CASSAGDSSSYEQYF; CDR3 DNA: TGTGCCAGCAGCGCCGGGGACAGCAGCTCCTACGAGCAGTACTTC
V gene: TRBV19; D gene: -; J gene: TRBJ2-1; clone size: -; CDR3 protein: CASSRGRNEQFF; CDR3 DNA: TGTGCCAGTAGTCGGGGTAGGAATGAGCAGTTCTTC
V gene: TRBV5-1; D gene: -; J gene: TRBJ2-7; clone size: few; CDR3 protein: CASSSAPGSSYEQYF; CDR3 DNA: TGCGCCAGCAGTTCCGCGCCGGGTTCGAGCTACGAGCAGTACTTC
V gene: TRBV11-2; D gene: TRBD1; J gene: TRBJ2-7; clone size: -; CDR3 protein: CASSLGTGGYEQYF; CDR3 DNA: TGTGCCAGCAGCTTAGGTACAGGGGGCTACGAGCAGTACTTC
V gene: TRBV14; D gene: -; J gene: TRBJ1-1; clone size: -; CDR3 protein: CASSQEWGDTEAFF; CDR3 DNA: TGTGCCAGCAGCCAAGAATGGGGGGACACTGAAGCTTTCTTT
V gene: TRBV5-1; D gene: -; J gene: TRBJ2-2; clone size: once; CDR3 protein: CASSLVAGQGLTGELFF; CDR3 DNA: TGCGCCAGCAGCTTGGTAGCCGGACAGGGACTAACCGGGGAGCTGTTTTTT
V gene: TRBV7-9; D gene: TRBD1; J gene: TRBJ2-7; clone size: -; CDR3 protein: CSSSLLPGQGSYEQYF; CDR3 DNA: TGTTCCAGCAGCTTACTGCCGGGACAGGGATCCTACGAGCAGTACTTC
V gene: TRBV6-5; D gene: TRBD1; J gene: TRBJ2-1; clone size: -; CDR3 protein: CASSRGQGGNEQFF; CDR3 DNA: TGTGCCAGCAGCCGCGGACAGGGGGGCAATGAGCAGTTCTTC
V gene: TRBV4-1; D gene: -; J gene: TRBJ2-3; clone size: -; CDR3 protein: CASSQGEIQGTYTDTQYF; CDR3 DNA: TGCGCCAGCAGCCAAGGCGAGATCCAGGGGACATACACAGATACGCAGTATTTT
V gene: TRBV4-2; D gene: -; J gene: TRBJ2-1; clone size: -; CDR3 protein: CASSQAGRDEQFF; CDR3 DNA: TGTGCCAGCAGCCAAGCGGGAAGGGATGAGCAGTTCTTC
V gene: TRBV28; D gene: -; J gene: TRBJ2-2; clone size: -; CDR3 protein: CASSIRDSLTGELFF; CDR3 DNA: TGTGCCAGCAGCATTCGGGACTCCCTCACCGGGGAGCTGTTTTTT